The 29 T cell receptor beta chains below were found in one sample sequenced in a study of shared clonotypes between healthy human individuals. The data were produced by immunoSEQ multiplex PCR, yet TCRdb's version contains in-frame clones alone and is incomplete. The table lists approximately 320,000 clones, around 67% of them singletons, with 10% to 13% in the top ten. Sequenced material: memory CD4+ T cells sorted from blood. The subset is: CD45RA-negative fraction. The receptor set was obtained from a man aged 25 to 40 in good health.

The chain carries TRBV2 and TRBJ1-5, with 8 positions matching TRBD1. J gave up 6 bases and V 3 bases, and 10 bases lay outside the gene matches. Germline-derived CDR1 and CDR2 are SNHLY and FYNNEI. This CDR3 is 16 amino acids long. CDR3 nucleotide sequence: TGTGCCAGCAGTGATGGCCAGGGGGCCCTCGGTCAGCCCCAGCATTTT. Amino acid sequence: CASSDGQGALGQPQHF.

This chain connects TRBV5-1 to TRBJ2-2, with D possibly being TRBD1 (5 bases). The V gene lost 2 bases and the J gene lost 3 bases, with 11 bases spanning the gap. CDR1 and CDR2 from the germline V gene are SGHRS and YFSETQ. CDR3 size: 15 residues. CDR3: CASSFGQGHTGELFF. CDR3 DNA: TGCGCCAGCAGCTTTGGTCAGGGCCACACCGGGGAGCTGTTTTTT.

In its sample, this clone was seen many times. This chain connects TRBV9 to TRBJ2-7; D gene unclear. CDR3 length: 16 amino acids. The ends were cut back, 2 bases at V and 5 bases at J, with 20 bases in the middle. Germline V lookup: CDR1 SGDLS, CDR2 YYNGEE. The DNA of the CDR3 is TGTGCCAGCAGCGTCAAATCTCTAGGGCCTCCCCACGAGCAGTACTTC. As protein: CASSVKSLGPPHEQYF. Combining the CDR3 with reference TRBV9 and TRBJ2-7 gives the whole variable domain DSGVTQTPKHLITATGQRVTLRCSPRSGDLSVYWYQQSLDQGLQFLIQYYNGEERAKGNILERFSAQQFPDLHSELNLSSLELGDSALYFCASSVKSLGPPHEQYFGPGTRLTVT.

The rearrangement links TRBV5-4 to TRBJ2-7; D possibly corresponds to TRBD2 (6 bases). CDR1 SGHNT and CDR2 YYREEE come from the germline V gene (reference sequence). V lost 4 bases, J lost 5 bases, and 16 bases lay in between. The CDR3 has 14 amino acids. The CDR3 sequence: CASSLPGGADEQYF. CDR3 DNA sequence: TGTGCCAGCAGCCTCCCCGGAGGGGCCGACGAGCAGTACTTC.

J is TRBJ2-5 and V is TRBV20-1, with D perhaps matching TRBD1 (6 bases). CDR3 length: 11 residues. From germline, CDR1 is DFQATT and CDR2 SNEGSKA (reference sequence). V lost 5 bases, J lost 3 bases, and 7 bases lay in between. The CDR3 DNA sequence: TGCAGTGCTCAGGGGAAAGAGACCCAGTACTTC. Translated: CSAQGKETQYF.

On this clone itself: The germline gene is not matched at one end of the junction; a read error may be the cause. The chain joins TRBV6-1 to TRBJ1-4, with D possibly TRBD1 on 6 matching bases. CDR1 and CDR2 from the germline V gene are MNHNS and SASEGT. The CDR3 is 14 residues long. The DNA of the CDR3 is TGTGCCAACAGTACCGGGACAATCACCGAAAAACTGTTTTTT. It codes for CANSTGTITEKLFF.

The chain is built from TRBV5-6 and TRBJ1-1; a weak D match, TRBD1 (6 bases). CDR1 is SGHDT and CDR2 is YYEEEE in the germline V gene. Deletions cut 2 bases from V and 1 base from J, with 9 bases between. This CDR3 spans 14 amino acids. CDR3 sequence (DNA): TGTGCCAGCAGCTTTAAGACAGGGAACACTGAAGCTTTCTTT. It is translated as CASSFKTGNTEAFF.

V and J are TRBV6-6 and TRBJ1-5, with TRBD1 matching 9 bases. Trimming at V came to 2 bases and at J to 5 bases, leaving 4 bases not matched to a gene. The CDR3 spans 15 residues. CDR1 and CDR2 (germline): MNHNY, SVGAGI (reference sequence). CDR3 in amino acids: CASSYMGTGYQPQHF. DNA of the CDR3: TGTGCCAGCAGTTACATGGGGACAGGGTATCAGCCCCAGCATTTT.

This chain uses TRBV29-1 with TRBJ1-1; D is perhaps TRBD1 (5 bases). Germline CDR1 is SQVTM and CDR2 is ANQGSEA. Trimming removed 7 bases at V and 0 bases at J, with 33 bases between. The CDR3 runs 20 residues. The CDR3 sequence is CSAAGSVWSPGVSMNTEAFF. The CDR3 nucleotides read TGCAGCGCCGCTGGGTCAGTTTGGTCCCCGGGGGTCTCAATGAACACTGAAGCTTTCTTT.

The genes are TRBV10-3 and TRBJ2-5; TRBD1 matches 8 bases. The CDR3 extends over 16 amino acids. Looked up from germline, CDR1 is ENHRY and CDR2 is SYGVKD. The V segment lost 3 bases and the J segment 4 bases; nucleotides outside the gene matches: 10. The chain's CDR3 is CAISERQGTLGETQYF. The CDR3 DNA follows: TGTGCCATCAGTGAAAGACAGGGGACACTTGGAGAGACCCAGTACTTC.

The chain joins TRBV19 to TRBJ2-7; D is perhaps TRBD1 (5 bases). The V end was cut by 9 bases, the J end by 4 bases, with 7 bases between. Germline V gene lookup returns CDR1 LNHDA and CDR2 SQIVND (reference sequence). The CDR3 loop spans 10 amino acids. The DNA of the CDR3 is TGTGCCAGGGGGCCTTACGAGCAGTACTTC. Translation gives CARGPYEQYF. Full variable domain (remainder filled in from reference TRBV19 and TRBJ2-7): DGGITQSPKYLFRKEGQNVTLSCEQNLNHDAMYWYRQDPGQGLRLIYYSQIVNDFQKGDIAEGYSVSREKKESFPLTVTSAQKNPTAFYLCARGPYEQYFGPGTRLTVT.

This clone was counted a few times. The rearrangement links TRBV18 to TRBJ1-3; 10 bases are a match to TRBD1. V shed 5 bases and J 4 bases; nucleotides not matched to a gene: 8. This CDR3 is 16 amino acids long. Germline lookup yields CDR1 KGHSH and CDR2 LQKENI. DNA for the CDR3: TGTGCCAGCTCATCACTAGGGACAGGGGTCGGAAACACCATATATTTT. As protein: CASSSLGTGVGNTIYF.

The chain links TRBV13 to TRBJ2-7; no clear D. Trimming cost V 4 bases and J 0 bases, with 7 bases left between them. CDR1 PRHDT and CDR2 FYEKMQ come from the germline V gene (reference sequence). The CDR3 consists of 13 residues. The CDR3 sequence: CASSSTPSYEQYF. CDR3 sequence (DNA): TGTGCCAGCAGCTCCACCCCCTCCTACGAGCAGTACTTC.

The V and J genes are TRBV11-2 and TRBJ1-1; a possible D gene is TRBD1 (5 bases). This CDR3 is built from 13 residues. Germline CDR1 SGHAT, CDR2 FQNNGV. V lost 11 bases, J lost 0 bases, and 13 bases lay in between. The CDR3 DNA reads as TGTGCCGGAGGGGAGGTTATGAACACTGAAGCTTTCTTT. It encodes CAGGEVMNTEAFF.

With respect to this clone: Without the conserved terminal phenylalanine or tryptophan, this CDR3 likely stems from a read error. No DNA is shown, since the ends of the CDR3 on it are uncertain; the CDR3 is the one TCRdb lists. This chain links TRBV15 with TRBJ1-2. The CDR3 comprises 13 residues, both ends counted. The germline CDR1 and CDR2 sequences are LNHNV and YYDKDF (reference sequence). CDR3 in amino acids: CATSRTPGSPGKI.

The J gene is TRBJ2-1, the V gene TRBV7-2; 7 nucleotides line up with TRBD2. Germline-derived CDR1 and CDR2 are SGHTA and FQGNSA. The CDR3 contains 15 residues. The ends lost 5 bases at V and 6 bases at J; junction bases unmatched: 10. The CDR3 DNA is TGTGCCAGCAGCATAAGGGGTAGCGGGTTCAATGAGCAGTTCTTC. Protein: CASSIRGSGFNEQFF.

This chain links TRBV11-3 with TRBJ2-1, with 12 bases fitting TRBD2. Unmatched junction bases numbered 3, after V lost 1 base and J lost 5 bases. From germline, CDR1 is SGHNT and CDR2 YENEEA. The CDR3 totals 16 residues. The CDR3 loop reads CASSLVLAGGNNEQFF. The DNA of the CDR3 is TGTGCCAGCAGCTTAGTTCTAGCGGGAGGGAACAATGAGCAGTTCTTC.

This clone appeared a few times. The chain carries TRBV19 and TRBJ1-2, with TRBD1 identical over 7 bases. CDR3 length equals 16 residues. Germline V gene lookup returns CDR1 LNHDA and CDR2 SQIVND (reference sequence). V gave up 3 bases and J gave up 4 bases; unmatched junction bases: 11. This chain's CDR3 is CASSIGQTGTTYGYTF. CDR3 DNA: TGTGCCAGTAGTATCGGGCAGACAGGGACAACCTATGGCTACACCTTC.

This clone has a handful of counts. V is TRBV4-2 and J is TRBJ2-1; D possibly corresponds to TRBD1 (5 bases). The CDR3 has 16 residues. The germline V gene has CDR1 LGHNA and CDR2 YNFKEQ. The V gene lost 0 bases and the J gene lost 7 bases, with 16 bases spanning the gap. The CDR3 is CASSQDWGLVQNEQFF. In DNA, the CDR3 is TGTGCCAGCAGCCAAGATTGGGGCCTAGTTCAGAATGAGCAGTTCTTC.

At least ten counts were recorded for this clone. This same CDR3 is encoded by further DNA sequences in the sample. The chain carries TRBV11-2 and TRBJ1-1; D is unresolved. This CDR3 is built from 15 residues. Germline CDR1 reads SGHAT; CDR2 reads FQNNGV. V lost 1 base to trimming and J lost 1 base, with 10 bases between them. CDR3 sequence: CASSLGVVGNTEAFF. CDR3 bases: TGTGCCAGCAGCTTAGGTGTGGTGGGGAACACTGAAGCTTTCTTT.

The CDR3 bases are TGCGCCAGCAGTCCAGGACCGGGACTAGCGGGAGTAAAAGAGACCCAGTACTTC. Its translation: CASSPGPGLAGVKETQYF. The genes are TRBV10-1 and TRBJ2-5, with 14 bases aligning to TRBD2. CDR1 is WNHNN, CDR2 SYGVQD, per germline (reference sequence). The V and J ends lost 5 bases and 3 bases, in that order; junction bases with no gene match: 11. The CDR3 consists of 18 residues.

Only one count was recorded for this clone. V is TRBV29-1 and J is TRBJ2-5; 8 bases agree with TRBD1. The CDR3 contains 15 residues. From germline, CDR1 is SQVTM and CDR2 ANQGSEA. Trimming at V came to 5 bases and at J to 0 bases, leaving 8 bases not matched to a gene. The CDR3 region is CSVLRDRLNQETQYF. The CDR3 nucleotides read TGCAGCGTTCTTAGGGACAGGCTCAACCAAGAGACCCAGTACTTC.

V gene TRBV5-8 combines with J gene TRBJ1-4; D is possibly TRBD1 (6 bases). This CDR3 has 15 amino acids. Germline V gene data show CDR1 as SGHTS and CDR2 as YDEGEE. Trimming removed 1 base from V and 5 bases from J, with 12 bases in between. The CDR3 DNA reads TGTGCCAGCAGCTTGCAGGGGCTACTGAATGAAAAACTGTTTTTT. Translating it yields CASSLQGLLNEKLFF. The full variable domain, in which reference TRBV5-8 and TRBJ1-4 provide the parts outside the CDR3, is EAGVTQSPTHLIKTRGQQATLRCSPISGHTSVYWYQQALGLGLQFLLWYDEGEERNRGNFPPRFSGRQFPNYSSELNVNALELEDSALYLCASSLQGLLNEKLFFGSGTQLSVL.

The chain uses TRBV9 and TRBJ1-3; no clear D. Trimming pared 3 bases from V and 0 bases from J, leaving 16 bases between. CDR3 length equals 17 residues. Per the germline V gene, CDR1 is SGDLS and CDR2 is YYNGEE. As DNA, the CDR3 is TGTGCCAGCAGCGGTGCCGTAAGGGCCTCCTCTGGAAACACCATATATTTT. Its translation: CASSGAVRASSGNTIYF.

The V gene is TRBV25-1, the J gene TRBJ2-1; D is unresolved. CDR1 MGHDK and CDR2 SYGVNS come from the germline V gene. V lost 2 bases to trimming and J lost 8 bases, with 7 bases between them. The CDR3 consists of 12 residues. The CDR3 DNA follows: TGTGCCAGCAGTGAAACGAACCATGAGCAGTTCTTC. Translation: CASSETNHEQFF.

V and J are TRBV2 and TRBJ2-1; D is possibly TRBD2 (6 bases). The CDR3 is 17 residues long. CDR1 and CDR2 from the germline V gene are SNHLY and FYNNEI. Trimming took off 0 bases at V and 6 bases at J, with 18 bases between the two ends. As DNA, the CDR3 is TGTGCCAGCAGTGAAGCGCTCGGGACTGGCGCGTCCAATGAGCAGTTCTTC. It codes for CASSEALGTGASNEQFF.

V usage is TRBV19 and J usage is TRBJ2-7; the D gene is possibly TRBD2 (5 bases). V gave up 2 bases and J gave up 2 bases, with 10 bases separating them. CDR1 and CDR2 (germline): LNHDA, SQIVND (reference sequence). This CDR3 has 14 amino acids. CDR3 sequence reads: CASSIRDWTYEQYF. The DNA of the CDR3 is TGTGCCAGTAGTATACGGGATTGGACCTACGAGCAGTACTTC. The full variable domain, with the rest looked up from reference TRBV19 and TRBJ2-7, is DGGITQSPKYLFRKEGQNVTLSCEQNLNHDAMYWYRQDPGQGLRLIYYSQIVNDFQKGDIAEGYSVSREKKESFPLTVTSAQKNPTAFYLCASSIRDWTYEQYFGPGTRLTVT.

The chain recombines TRBV9 with TRBJ2-2; 10 bases fit TRBD2. V shed 0 bases and J 5 bases; nucleotides not matched to a gene: 4. Per the germline V gene, CDR1 is SGDLS and CDR2 is YYNGEE. This CDR3 is built from 16 residues. CDR3 protein: CASSVGAGGKTGELFF. In DNA, the CDR3 is TGTGCCAGCAGCGTAGGAGCGGGAGGGAAAACCGGGGAGCTGTTTTTT.

The gene calls are TRBV5-4 and TRBJ2-3, with D hard to call. The CDR3 has 13 residues. Germline V lookup: CDR1 SGHNT, CDR2 YYREEE (reference sequence). Trimming removed 2 bases from V and 1 base from J, with 5 bases in between. In DNA form, the CDR3 reads TGTGCCAGCAGCTTTGGCGGCACAGATACGCAGTATTTT. Protein: CASSFGGTDTQYF.